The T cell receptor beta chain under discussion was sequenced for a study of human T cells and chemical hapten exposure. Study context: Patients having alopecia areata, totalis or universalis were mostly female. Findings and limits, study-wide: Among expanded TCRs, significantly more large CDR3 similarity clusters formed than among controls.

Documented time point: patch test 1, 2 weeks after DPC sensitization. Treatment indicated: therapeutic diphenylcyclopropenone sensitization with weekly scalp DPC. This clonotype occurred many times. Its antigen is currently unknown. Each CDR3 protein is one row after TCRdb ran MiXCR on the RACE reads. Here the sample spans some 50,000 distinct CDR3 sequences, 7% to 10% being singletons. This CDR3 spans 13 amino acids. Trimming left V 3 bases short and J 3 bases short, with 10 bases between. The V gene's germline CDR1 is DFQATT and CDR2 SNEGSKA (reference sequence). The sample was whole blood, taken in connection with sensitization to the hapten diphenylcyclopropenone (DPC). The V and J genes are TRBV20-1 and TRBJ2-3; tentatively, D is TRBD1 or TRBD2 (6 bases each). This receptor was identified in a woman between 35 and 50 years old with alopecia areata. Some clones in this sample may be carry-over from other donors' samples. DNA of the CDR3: TGCAGTGCTAGGAGGGGGAGGACAGATACGCAGTATTTT. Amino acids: CSARRGRTDTQYF.